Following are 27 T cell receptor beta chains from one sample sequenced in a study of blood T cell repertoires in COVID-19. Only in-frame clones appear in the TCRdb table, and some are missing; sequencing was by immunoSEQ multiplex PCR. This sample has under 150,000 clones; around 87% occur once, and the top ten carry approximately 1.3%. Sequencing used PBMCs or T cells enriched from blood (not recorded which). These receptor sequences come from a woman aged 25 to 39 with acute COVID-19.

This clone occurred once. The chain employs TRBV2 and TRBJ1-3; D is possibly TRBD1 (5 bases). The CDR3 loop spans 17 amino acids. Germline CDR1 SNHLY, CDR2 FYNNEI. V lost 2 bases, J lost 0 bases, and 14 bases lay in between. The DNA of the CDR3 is TGTGCCAGCAGTGAATACCCCCAGGGCCTCTCTGGAAACACCATATATTTT. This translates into CASSEYPQGLSGNTIYF.

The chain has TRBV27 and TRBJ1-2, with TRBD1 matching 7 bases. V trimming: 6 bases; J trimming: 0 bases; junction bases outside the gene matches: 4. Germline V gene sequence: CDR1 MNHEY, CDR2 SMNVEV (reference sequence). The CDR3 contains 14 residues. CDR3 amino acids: CASRPQGTNYGYTF. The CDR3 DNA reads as TGTGCCAGCAGGCCACAGGGGACTAACTATGGCTACACCTTC.

CDR3 region: CASSMAAGGEQFF. CDR3 coding DNA: TGTGCCAGCAGCATGGCAGCGGGTGGTGAGCAGTTCTTC. The V and J genes are TRBV7-2 and TRBJ2-1; D may be TRBD2 (6 bases). Trimming left V 5 bases short and J 9 bases short, with 14 bases between. CDR1 SGHTA and CDR2 FQGNSA come from the germline V gene. The CDR3 length is 13 residues.

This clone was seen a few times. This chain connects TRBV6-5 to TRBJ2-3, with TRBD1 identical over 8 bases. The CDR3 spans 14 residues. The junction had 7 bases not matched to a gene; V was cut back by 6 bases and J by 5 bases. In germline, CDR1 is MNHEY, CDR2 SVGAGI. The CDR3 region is CASSLRGLGDTQYF. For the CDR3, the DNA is TGTGCCAGCAGCCTCAGGGGGCTGGGAGATACGCAGTATTTT.

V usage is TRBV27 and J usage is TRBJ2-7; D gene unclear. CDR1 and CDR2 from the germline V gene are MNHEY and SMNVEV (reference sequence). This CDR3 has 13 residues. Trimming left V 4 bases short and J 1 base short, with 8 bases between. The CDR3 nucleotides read TGTGCCAGCAGTTCACAGATTTCCTACGAGCAGTACTTC. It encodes CASSSQISYEQYF.

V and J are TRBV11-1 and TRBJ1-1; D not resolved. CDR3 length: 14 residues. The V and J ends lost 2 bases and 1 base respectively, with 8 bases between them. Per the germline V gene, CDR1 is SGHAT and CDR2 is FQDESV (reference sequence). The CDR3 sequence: CASSLRGANTEAFF. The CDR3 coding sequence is TGTGCCAGCAGCTTAAGAGGCGCGAACACTGAAGCTTTCTTT.

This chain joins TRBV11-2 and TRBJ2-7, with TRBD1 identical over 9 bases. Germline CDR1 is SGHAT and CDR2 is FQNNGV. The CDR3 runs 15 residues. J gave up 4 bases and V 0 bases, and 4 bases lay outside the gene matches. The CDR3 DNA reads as TGTGCCAGCAGCTTAGATTACAGGGGGCCGTACGAGCAGTACTTC. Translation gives CASSLDYRGPYEQYF.

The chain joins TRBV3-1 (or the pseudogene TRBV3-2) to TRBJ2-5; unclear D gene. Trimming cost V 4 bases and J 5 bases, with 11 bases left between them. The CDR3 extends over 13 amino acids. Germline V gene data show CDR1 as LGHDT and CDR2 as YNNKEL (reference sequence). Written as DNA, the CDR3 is TGTGCCAGCAGCCGCATTCTATGGGAGACCCAGTACTTC. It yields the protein CASSRILWETQYF.

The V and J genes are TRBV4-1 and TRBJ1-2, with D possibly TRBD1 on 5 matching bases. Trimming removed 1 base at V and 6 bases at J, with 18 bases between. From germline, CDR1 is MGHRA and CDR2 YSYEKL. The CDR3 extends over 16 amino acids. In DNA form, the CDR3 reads TGCGCCAGCAGCCAAGTTATTCTTTTACGGGGGGATGGCTACACCTTC. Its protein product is CASSQVILLRGDGYTF.

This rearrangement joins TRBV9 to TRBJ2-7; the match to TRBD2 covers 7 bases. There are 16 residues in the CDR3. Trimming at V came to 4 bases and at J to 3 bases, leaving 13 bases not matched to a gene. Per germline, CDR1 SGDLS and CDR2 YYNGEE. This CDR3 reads CASSPIGSGPVYEQYF. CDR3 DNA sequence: TGTGCCAGCAGCCCCATCGGTAGCGGGCCGGTCTACGAGCAGTACTTC. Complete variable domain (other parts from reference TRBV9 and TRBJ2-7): DSGVTQTPKHLITATGQRVTLRCSPRSGDLSVYWYQQSLDQGLQFLIQYYNGEERAKGNILERFSAQQFPDLHSELNLSSLELGDSALYFCASSPIGSGPVYEQYFGPGTRLTVT.

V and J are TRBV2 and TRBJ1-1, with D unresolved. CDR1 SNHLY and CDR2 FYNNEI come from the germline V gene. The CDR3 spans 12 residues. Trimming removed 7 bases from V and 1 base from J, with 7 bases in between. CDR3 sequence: CASILSNTEAFF. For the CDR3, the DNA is TGTGCCAGCATATTATCGAACACTGAAGCTTTCTTT.

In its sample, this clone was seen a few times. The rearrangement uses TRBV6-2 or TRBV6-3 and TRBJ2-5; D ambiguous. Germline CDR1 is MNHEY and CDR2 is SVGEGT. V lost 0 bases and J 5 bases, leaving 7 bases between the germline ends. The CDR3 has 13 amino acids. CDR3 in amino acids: CASSYSEQETQYF. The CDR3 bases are TGTGCCAGCAGTTACTCTGAACAGGAGACCCAGTACTTC.

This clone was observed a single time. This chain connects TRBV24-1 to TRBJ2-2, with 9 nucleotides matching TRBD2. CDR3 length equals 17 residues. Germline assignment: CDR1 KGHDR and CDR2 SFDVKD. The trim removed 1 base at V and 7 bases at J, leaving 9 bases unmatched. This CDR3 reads CATSDFSTSGNLGELFF. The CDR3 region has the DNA TGTGCCACCAGTGATTTTTCGACTAGCGGAAATCTCGGGGAGCTGTTTTTT.

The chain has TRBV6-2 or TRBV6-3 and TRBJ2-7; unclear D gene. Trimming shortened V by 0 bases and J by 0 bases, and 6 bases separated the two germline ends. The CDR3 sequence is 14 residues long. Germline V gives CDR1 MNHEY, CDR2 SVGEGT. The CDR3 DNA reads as TGTGCCAGCAGTTACTCGGTGAGCTCCTACGAGCAGTACTTC. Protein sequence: CASSYSVSSYEQYF.

The CDR3 nucleotides are TGTGCCAGCAGAACTCGCTCTACTGAGCAGTTCTTC. This codes for CASRTRSTEQFF. The chain uses TRBV27 and TRBJ2-1, with D unresolved. The V and J ends lost 6 bases and 9 bases respectively, with 12 bases between them. The CDR3 sequence is 12 residues long. Per the germline V gene, CDR1 is MNHEY and CDR2 is SMNVEV (reference sequence).

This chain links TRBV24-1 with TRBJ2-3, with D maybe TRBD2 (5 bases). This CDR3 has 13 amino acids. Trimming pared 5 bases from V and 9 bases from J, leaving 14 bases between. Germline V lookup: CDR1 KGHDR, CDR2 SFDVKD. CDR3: CATSGGLSGTQYF. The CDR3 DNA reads TGTGCCACCAGTGGCGGACTTTCGGGAACGCAGTATTTT.

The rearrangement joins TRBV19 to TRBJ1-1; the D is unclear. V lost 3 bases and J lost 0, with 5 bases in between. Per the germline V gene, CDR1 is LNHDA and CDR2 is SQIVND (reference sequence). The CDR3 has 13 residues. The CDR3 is CASSMGLNTEAFF. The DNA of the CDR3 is TGTGCCAGTAGTATGGGCCTGAACACTGAAGCTTTCTTT.

The CDR3 DNA is TGTGCCAGTAAAGTAGACAGGATAAGTGAAGCTTTCTTT. It yields the protein CASKVDRISEAFF. The chain recombines TRBV19 with TRBJ1-1; weak D call: TRBD1 (6 bases). The germline gives CDR1 LNHDA, CDR2 SQIVND (reference sequence). V was shortened by 7 bases and J by 7 bases, with 16 bases between the two germline ends. The CDR3 extends over 13 amino acids.

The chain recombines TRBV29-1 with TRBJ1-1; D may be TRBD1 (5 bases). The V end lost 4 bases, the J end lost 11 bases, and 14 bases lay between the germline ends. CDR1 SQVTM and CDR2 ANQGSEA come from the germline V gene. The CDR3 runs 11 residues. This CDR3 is CSVARDGGAFF. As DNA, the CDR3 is TGCAGCGTTGCCAGGGACGGGGGGGCTTTCTTT.

CDR3 protein: CATSRGGDGNTIYF. The DNA of the CDR3 is TGTGCCACCAGCAGGGGGGGGGATGGAAACACCATATATTTT. The chain combines TRBV15 with TRBJ1-3, with D maybe TRBD1 (5 bases). V was trimmed by 3 bases and J by 3 bases, leaving 9 bases between them. The CDR3 totals 14 residues. Germline values: CDR1 LNHNV, CDR2 YYDKDF (reference sequence).

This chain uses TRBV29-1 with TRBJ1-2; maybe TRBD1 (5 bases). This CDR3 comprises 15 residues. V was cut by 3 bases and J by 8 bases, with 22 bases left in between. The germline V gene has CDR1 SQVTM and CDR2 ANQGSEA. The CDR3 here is CSVEDRGGVNRGYTF. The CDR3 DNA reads TGCAGCGTTGAGGACCGGGGAGGGGTTAATCGCGGCTACACCTTC.

CDR3 amino acids: CASSLYRNTEAFF. The DNA of the CDR3 is TGTGCCAGCAGTTTATACAGGAACACTGAAGCTTTCTTT. The chain joins TRBV27 to TRBJ1-1, with no clear D. Between the trimmed V and J ends, which lost 1 base and 1 base, there was a span of 4 bases. Germline V gives CDR1 MNHEY, CDR2 SMNVEV (reference sequence). This CDR3 is built from 13 residues.

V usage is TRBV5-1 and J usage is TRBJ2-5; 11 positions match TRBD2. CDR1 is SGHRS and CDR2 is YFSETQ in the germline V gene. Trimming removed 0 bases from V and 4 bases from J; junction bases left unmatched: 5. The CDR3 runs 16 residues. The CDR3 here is CASSLGLAGFGETQYF. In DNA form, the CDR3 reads TGCGCCAGCAGCTTGGGACTAGCGGGATTCGGAGAGACCCAGTACTTC.

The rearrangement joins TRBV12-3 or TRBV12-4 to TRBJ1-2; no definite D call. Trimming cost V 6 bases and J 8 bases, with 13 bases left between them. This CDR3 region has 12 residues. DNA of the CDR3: TGTGCCAGCAGGACCCCCCGACACGGCTACACCTTC. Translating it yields CASRTPRHGYTF.

CDR3 in amino acids: CASRLTTGAYNEQFF. CDR3 DNA sequence: TGTGCCAGCAGGTTAACTACGGGGGCCTACAATGAGCAGTTCTTC. This sequence joins TRBV27 and TRBJ2-1, with a possible D match to TRBD2 (6 bases). The CDR3 contains 15 residues. Germline assignment: CDR1 MNHEY and CDR2 SMNVEV (reference sequence). The germline V and J ends were trimmed by 6 bases and 2 bases, with 14 bases remaining between them.

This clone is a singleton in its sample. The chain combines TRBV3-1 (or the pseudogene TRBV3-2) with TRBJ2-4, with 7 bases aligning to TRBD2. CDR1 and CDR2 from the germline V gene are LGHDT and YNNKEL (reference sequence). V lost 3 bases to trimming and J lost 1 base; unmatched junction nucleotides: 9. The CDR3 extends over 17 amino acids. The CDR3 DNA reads TGTGCCAGCAGCCAGACGCAGCTCGGGAGGGCCAAAAACATTCAGTACTTC. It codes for CASSQTQLGRAKNIQYF.

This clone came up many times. The CDR3 region has the DNA TGTGCCAGCAGTGGAGAGATTATCTCTGGAAACACCATATATTTT. Residues: CASSGEIISGNTIYF. V is TRBV25-1 and J is TRBJ1-3; the D is unclear. Per the germline V gene, CDR1 is MGHDK and CDR2 is SYGVNS. This CDR3 region has 15 residues. V lost 4 bases, J lost 0 bases, and 10 bases lay in between.